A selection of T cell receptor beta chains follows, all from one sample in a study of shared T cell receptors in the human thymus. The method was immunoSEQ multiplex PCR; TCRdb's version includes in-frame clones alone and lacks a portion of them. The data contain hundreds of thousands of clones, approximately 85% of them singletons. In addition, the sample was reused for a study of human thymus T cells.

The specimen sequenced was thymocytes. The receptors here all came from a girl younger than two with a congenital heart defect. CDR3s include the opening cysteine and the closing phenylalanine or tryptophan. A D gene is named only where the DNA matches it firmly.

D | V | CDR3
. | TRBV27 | CASSLISGTSSPPYNNEKLFF
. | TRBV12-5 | CASGASSQGITYEQYF
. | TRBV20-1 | CSAAGIGYTF
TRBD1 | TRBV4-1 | CASSQDRVRDRGSGYTF
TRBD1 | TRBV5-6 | CASSLERDRQNQPQHF
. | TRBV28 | CASSSTGTTINYGYTF
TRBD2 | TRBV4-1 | CASSQDLVVRAGDQETQYF
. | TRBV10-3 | CAISESGGPRDTEAFF
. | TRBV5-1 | CASSIRGNEQFF
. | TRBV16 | CASSQSFYEQYF
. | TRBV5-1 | CASSWEDGGNEQYF
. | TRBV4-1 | CASSQDGPGKKPQHF
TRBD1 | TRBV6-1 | CASSVYRGGQPQHF